The source of this T cell receptor (beta chain) is a study of blood T cell repertoires in COVID-19 (TCRdb year 2020). With regard to the full study: Collaborator samples came from the United States, Italy and Spain and covered acute and convalescent phases of COVID-19. Sample metadata almost always included a de-identified subject ID, COVID-19 status, age in years and sex. The repertoires were released in a freely available public database intended as a resource for research on the immune response to SARS-CoV-2. Subjects who had been exposed to COVID-19, were actively infected with it, or had recovered from it provided the deeply sampled blood TCRbeta repertoires that made up the dataset. HLA class I and class II types, where available, came from metadata supplied by the sample provider rather than from assay-based typing. The material from the prospective study consisted of cDNA or gDNA derived from T cells, B-cell-depleted T cells, or PBMCs. Samples were obtained from the ongoing ImmuneRACE study (first 160 participants) and from roughly 1,300 subjects provided by 6 global collaborators.

What the study reported, not specific to this receptor: Clinical and demographic metadata were provided uncurated, with the amount varying by source and participant.

In regard to this clone: The antigen it recognizes is unknown. No base-level quality is on record; no much larger clone is a single base apart.

Participants in the prospective study were enrolled through a virtual design, were aged about 18 to 89 years, and lived in about two dozen United States geographic areas. Cohort assignment in the prospective study relied on participant-reported clinical history from a screening survey and a study questionnaire. Exposed participants had been in contact, within 2 weeks of entering the study, with a person who had a PCR-confirmed or clinician-diagnosed case of COVID-19. In the prospective study, whole blood, serum and a nasopharyngeal or oropharyngeal swab were collected from each participant by mobile phlebotomists. Additional blood draws and questionnaires over an approximately two-month period could optionally be provided by prospective study participants. Blood samples from the prospective study were shipped frozen or at room temperature prior to DNA extraction. TCRbeta CDR3 regions were amplified from genomic DNA by means of the immunoSEQ Assay, a bias-controlled multiplex PCR. The authors' analysis ran thus. Within the assay, amplification of reference gene primers was used to estimate how many nucleated cells each sample contained. To quantify the absolute abundance of each unique TCRbeta CDR3 rearrangement, sequence reads were collapsed and filtered. Productive Simpson clonality was computed per sample as the square root of Simpson's diversity index over productive rearrangements. TCRdb re-hosts the immuneACCESS table, in-frame sequences only. Its copies lack some clones; in the studies checked, an unresolved V gene accounts for under half of them, and the cause for the rest is not known. From that table come the V and J calls and clone size; the DNA was used to work out D and trimming. The sample has roughly 260,000 clones on record, about 80% of them singletons. Of the sample, 3.6% falls within the top ten clones.

Looking up the germline V gene yields CDR1 SGHVS and CDR2 FNYEAQ. The CDR3 sequence holds 17 residues, the cysteine and phenylalanine included. Here the CDR3 DNA is all that survives: 51 bases in frame from base 1. V loses 8 bases at its end and J loses 0 bases; junction bases beyond the gene matches: 10. Sequencing input: PBMCs or T cells enriched from blood (not recorded which). This sequence uses TRBV7-6 and TRBJ1-6; TRBD1 matches 7 bases in the middle. The receptor comes from a woman aged 40-49 years who had been exposed to COVID-19. CDR3 loop: CASAEGPGGSYNSPLHF. The sequence in DNA is TGTGCCAGCGCGGAGGGGCCAGGGGGCTCCTATAATTCACCCCTCCACTTT.